The 7 T cell receptor beta chains listed next were all sequenced from one sample in a study of cytomegalovirus exposure and HLA in healthy donors (dated 2017 in TCRdb). Preparation of the library involved the immunoSEQ multiplex PCR assay. Not all clones reach the TCRdb copy of this immuneACCESS table, which keeps in-frame sequences only. Checked studies attribute under half of the gap to unresolved V genes and leave the rest unexplained. The sample includes over 75,000 clones, with under 95% observed a single time. The ten largest clones add up to roughly 2.1% of the sample. What was sequenced was PBMCs. The receptors come from a man aged 25-45 years in good health and CMV-seronegative.

This clone was found once. The chain combines TRBV29-1 with TRBJ2-1; possibly TRBD2 for D (5 bases). V lost 8 bases, J lost 1 base, and 15 bases lay in between. The germline V gene has CDR1 SQVTM and CDR2 ANQGSEA. The CDR3 extends over 14 amino acids. The CDR3 is CSIGVRGSYNEQFF. The DNA for the CDR3 is TGCAGCATTGGGGTGCGCGGGTCCTACAATGAGCAGTTCTTC.

This rearrangement joins TRBV6-5 to TRBJ1-1; D gene unclear. The germline gives CDR1 MNHEY, CDR2 SVGAGI. CDR3 length equals 13 residues. Trimming pared 7 bases from V and 1 base from J, leaving 10 bases between. In nucleotides, the CDR3 is TGTGCCAGCACTCGATTGGCGAACACTGAAGCTTTCTTT. Translated, it gives CASTRLANTEAFF.

The rearrangement links TRBV5-1 to TRBJ2-4; 8 bases fit TRBD1. Germline V gene sequence: CDR1 SGHRS, CDR2 YFSETQ. The CDR3 runs to 17 residues. V was pared by 4 bases and J by 0 bases, with 9 bases of the junction left unmatched. The CDR3 nucleotides read TGCGCCAGCAGCGGTGGACAGGGAATTCTAGCCAAAAACATTCAGTACTTC. Residues: CASSGGQGILAKNIQYF.

J is TRBJ2-7 and V is TRBV30; perhaps TRBD1 as D (5 bases). In germline, CDR1 is GTSNPN, CDR2 SVGIG (reference sequence). The CDR3 is 13 amino acids. V lost 5 bases and J 2 bases, leaving 13 bases between the germline ends. The chain's CDR3 is CAWGLDRTYEQYF. The DNA of the CDR3 is TGTGCCTGGGGCCTAGACAGAACCTACGAGCAGTACTTC.

This chain links TRBV30 with TRBJ2-2; 9 bases map to TRBD1. The CDR3 is 15 residues long. The germline CDR1 and CDR2 sequences are GTSNPN and SVGIG (reference sequence). Trimming at V came to 1 base and at J to 7 bases, leaving 7 bases not matched to a gene. CDR3 protein: CAWSGYRGRGGELFF. In DNA form, the CDR3 reads TGTGCCTGGAGTGGATACAGGGGGCGAGGCGGGGAGCTGTTTTTT.

The chain carries TRBV2 and TRBJ1-1, with no clear D. The V gene's germline CDR1 is SNHLY and CDR2 FYNNEI. V lost 7 bases and J 4 bases, leaving 16 bases between the germline ends. The CDR3 sequence is 14 residues long. In nucleotides, the CDR3 is TGTGCCAGCACTTTGGGAGTGGCGAGCACTGAAGCTTTCTTT. This gives the protein CASTLGVASTEAFF.

The chain combines TRBV5-4 with TRBJ2-5; 8 nucleotides align to TRBD2. J lost 4 bases, V lost 4 bases, and 9 bases had no gene match. Germline V lookup: CDR1 SGHNT, CDR2 YYREEE (reference sequence). The CDR3 runs to 15 residues. The CDR3 sequence is CASSPSGGAGETQYF. The CDR3 bases are TGTGCCAGCAGCCCGTCGGGAGGGGCGGGAGAGACCCAGTACTTC. Variable domain in full (rest from reference TRBV5-4 and TRBJ2-5): ETGVTQSPTHLIKTRGQQVTLRCSSQSGHNTVSWYQQALGQGPQFIFQYYREEENGRGNFPPRFSGLQFPNYSSELNVNALELDDSALYLCASSPSGGAGETQYFGPGTRLLVL.